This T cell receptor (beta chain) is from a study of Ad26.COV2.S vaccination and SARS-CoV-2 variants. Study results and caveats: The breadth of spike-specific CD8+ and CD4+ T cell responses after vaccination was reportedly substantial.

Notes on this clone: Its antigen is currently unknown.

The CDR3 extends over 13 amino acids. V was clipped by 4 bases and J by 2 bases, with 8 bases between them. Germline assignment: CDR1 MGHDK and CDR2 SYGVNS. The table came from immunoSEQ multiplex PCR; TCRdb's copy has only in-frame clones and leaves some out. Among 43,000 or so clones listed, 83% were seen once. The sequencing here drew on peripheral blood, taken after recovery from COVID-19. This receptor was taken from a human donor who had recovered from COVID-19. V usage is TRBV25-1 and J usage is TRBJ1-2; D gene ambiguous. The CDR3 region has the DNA TGTGCCAGCAGTGTAGTTTTAAACTATGGCTACACCTTC. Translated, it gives CASSVVLNYGYTF.